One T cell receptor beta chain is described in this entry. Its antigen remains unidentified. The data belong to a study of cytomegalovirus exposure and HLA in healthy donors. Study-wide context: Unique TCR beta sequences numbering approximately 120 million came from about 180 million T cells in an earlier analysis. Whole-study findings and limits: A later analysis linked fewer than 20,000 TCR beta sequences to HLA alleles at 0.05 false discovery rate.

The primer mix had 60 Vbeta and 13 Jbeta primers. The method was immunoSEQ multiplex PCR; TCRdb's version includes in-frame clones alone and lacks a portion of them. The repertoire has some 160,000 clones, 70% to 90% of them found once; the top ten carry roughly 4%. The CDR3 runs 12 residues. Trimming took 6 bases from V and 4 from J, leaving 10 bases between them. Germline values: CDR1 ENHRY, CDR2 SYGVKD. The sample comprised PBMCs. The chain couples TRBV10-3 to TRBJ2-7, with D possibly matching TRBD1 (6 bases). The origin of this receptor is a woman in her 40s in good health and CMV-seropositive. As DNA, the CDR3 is TGTGCCATCAGCGTGACAGGTTACGAGCAGTACTTC. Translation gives CAISVTGYEQYF.